This T cell receptor (beta chain) was recorded in a study of blood T cell repertoires in COVID-19. Study-wide background: Some COVID-19 samples were acute and others convalescent; all came from the United States, Italy and Spain. Sources were T cells, B-cell-depleted T cells, or PBMCs; the material itself was cDNA or gDNA.

Details on this clone: Other DNA sequences within the sample encode an identical CDR3.

Sequenced by immunoSEQ multiplex PCR; TCRdb stores in-frame clones only, minus some. In the table there are about 270,000 clones, roughly 93% of which are singletons. V was pared by 3 bases and J by 4 bases, with 4 bases of the junction left unmatched. The CDR3 consists of 14 residues. In germline, CDR1 is SGHRS, CDR2 YFSETQ. Source material: PBMCs or T cells enriched from blood (not recorded which). The receptor comes from a woman aged 40 to 50 with acute COVID-19. The rearrangement links TRBV5-1 to TRBJ1-1; 9 bases map to TRBD1. The CDR3 region is CASSSQGAGTEAFF. The CDR3 bases are TGCGCCAGCAGCTCACAGGGGGCTGGCACTGAAGCTTTCTTT.